These 12 T cell receptor beta chains originate from one sample sequenced in a study of blood T cell repertoires in COVID-19. Libraries were prepared by immunoSEQ multiplex PCR; TCRdb keeps only in-frame clonotypes and omits some of them. The table has a few hundred thousand clones, over 75% seen once; the top ten hold 7.5% to 9%. Sequencing was carried out using peripheral blood. These receptors were collected from a human donor in a cohort sampled during active COVID-19.

A note on this clone: The same CDR3 is also encoded by other DNA sequences in this sample. The chain has TRBV6-2 or TRBV6-3 and TRBJ2-2; TRBD2 agrees at 11 bases. V was pared by 2 bases and J by 5 bases, with 1 base of the junction left unmatched. The length of the CDR3 is 15 residues. Per the germline V gene, CDR1 is MNHEY and CDR2 is SVGEGT. DNA for the CDR3: TGTGCCAGCAGTTACCTAGCGGGGGGAACCGGGGAGCTGTTTTTT. Its translation is CASSYLAGGTGELFF.

The chain uses TRBV5-1 and TRBJ2-3, with a weak D call TRBD2 (6 bases). The CDR3 runs to 14 residues. Germline CDR1 and CDR2: SGHRS and YFSETQ. V shed 0 bases and J shed 1 base, with 6 bases lying between them. CDR3: CASSLGEGTDTQYF. In DNA form, the CDR3 reads TGCGCCAGCAGCTTGGGGGAGGGCACAGATACGCAGTATTTT.

The chain recombines TRBV7-8 with TRBJ2-7, with 8 nucleotides matching TRBD2. The length of the CDR3 is 15 residues. The germline V gene encodes CDR1 SGHVS and CDR2 FQNEAQ. J gave up 6 bases and V 5 bases, and 12 bases lay outside the gene matches. CDR3 in amino acids: CASSPPTSVSTEQYF. The CDR3 DNA reads TGTGCCAGCAGCCCCCCGACTAGCGTTTCTACCGAGCAGTACTTC.

This clone was seen a handful of times. The V gene is TRBV5-1, the J gene TRBJ2-7; 11 positions agree with TRBD2. The germline gives CDR1 SGHRS, CDR2 YFSETQ. The CDR3 consists of 15 residues. Germline trimming cut 0 bases from V and 1 base from J; bases unmatched to any gene: 0. Written as DNA, the CDR3 is TGCGCCAGCAGCTTGGGGACTAGCGGGTCCTACGAGCAGTACTTC. Protein product: CASSLGTSGSYEQYF.

This clone was picked up a small number of times. The V gene is TRBV9, the J gene TRBJ1-2; TRBD1 matches 9 bases. V lost 2 bases to trimming and J lost 7 bases; unmatched junction nucleotides: 0. Germline values: CDR1 SGDLS, CDR2 YYNGEE. The CDR3 is 12 residues long. This CDR3 reads CASSVTGGGYTF. CDR3 sequence (DNA): TGTGCCAGCAGCGTGACAGGGGGTGGCTACACCTTC.

V and J are TRBV15 and TRBJ1-6; D is perhaps TRBD1 (5 bases). With 0 bases removed from V and 4 bases from J, the gap between germline ends came to 16 bases. This CDR3 region has 18 residues. The germline V gene encodes CDR1 LNHNV and CDR2 YYDKDF (reference sequence). CDR3 in DNA: TGTGCCACCAGCAGAGATCCCCCTGGGGCAGGGTATAATTCACCCCTCCACTTT. This gives the protein CATSRDPPGAGYNSPLHF.

The chain links TRBV12-3 or TRBV12-4 to TRBJ1-1, with D possibly being TRBD1 (5 bases). Trimming took 7 bases from V and 4 from J, leaving 13 bases between them. This CDR3 spans 13 amino acids. The CDR3 reads CASKMTAPTEAFF. The CDR3 coding sequence is TGTGCCAGCAAAATGACAGCGCCCACTGAAGCTTTCTTT.

A single count supports this clone. J is TRBJ1-5 and V is TRBV19, with 8 bases aligning to TRBD1. The CDR3 is 15 amino acids. The trim removed 5 bases at V and 11 bases at J, leaving 14 bases unmatched. Germline V gene lookup returns CDR1 LNHDA and CDR2 SQIVND (reference sequence). DNA of the CDR3: TGTGCCAGTAGTGTGACCCAGGGGGCAGGAATGGCCCAGCATTTT. This sequence encodes CASSVTQGAGMAQHF. The full variable domain, rest sourced from reference TRBV19 and TRBJ1-5, is DGGITQSPKYLFRKEGQNVTLSCEQNLNHDAMYWYRQDPGQGLRLIYYSQIVNDFQKGDIAEGYSVSREKKESFPLTVTSAQKNPTAFYLCASSVTQGAGMAQHFGDGTRLSIL.

The chain couples TRBV24-1 to TRBJ2-2, with TRBD2 matching over 10 bases. The CDR3 is 15 amino acids. Germline V CDR1 and CDR2: KGHDR, SFDVKD. V lost 2 bases to trimming and J lost 8 bases; unmatched junction nucleotides: 4. CDR3 in DNA: TGTGCCACCAGTGATTACCCGACTAGCGGGGGGGAGCTGTTTTTT. Translating gives CATSDYPTSGGELFF.

This sequence joins TRBV5-1 and TRBJ2-3; 9 bases line up with TRBD2. CDR3 length: 14 residues. Germline trimming cut 7 bases from V and 5 bases from J; bases unmatched to any gene: 8. Germline loops: CDR1 SGHRS, CDR2 YFSETQ. Here the CDR3 reads CASRGGGARDTQYF. DNA of the CDR3: TGCGCCAGCCGGGGCGGGGGGGCGAGAGATACGCAGTATTTT. Full variable domain (remainder filled in from reference TRBV5-1 and TRBJ2-3): KAGVTQTPRYLIKTRGQQVTLSCSPISGHRSVSWYQQTPGQGLQFLFEYFSETQRNKGNFPGRFSGRQFSNSRSEMNVSTLELGDSALYLCASRGGGARDTQYFGPGTRLTVL.

This chain joins TRBV28 and TRBJ1-1; D remains unclear. This CDR3 spans 13 amino acids. With 3 bases removed from V and 6 bases from J, the gap between germline ends came to 11 bases. Germline V gives CDR1 MDHEN, CDR2 SYDVKM. The CDR3 loop is CASSLLDLAEAFF. CDR3 nucleotides: TGTGCCAGCAGTTTGTTAGACTTGGCTGAAGCTTTCTTT.

CDR3 coding DNA: TGTGCCAGCCTCGACAGGGCCTCCTACGAGCAGTACTTC. Protein: CASLDRASYEQYF. The chain is built from TRBV6-5 and TRBJ2-7; 7 bases agree with TRBD1. Germline V gene data show CDR1 as MNHEY and CDR2 as SVGAGI. The CDR3 totals 13 residues. The V segment lost 8 bases and the J segment 0 bases; nucleotides outside the gene matches: 4.